The 28 T cell receptor beta chains given below trace back to one sample, sequenced in a study of blood T cells in healthy people across ages. Then a second PCR, running roughly 7 to 11 cycles, was carried out with a sample-barcoded 5' primer and a J-beta primer mix. MiXCR was run by TCRdb on the 5' RACE reads, yielding one entry per CDR3 protein. The sample has approximately 780,000 distinct CDR3 sequences; approximately 24% are singletons. A further study also used this sample, focusing on T cells of mothers and their children.

What was sequenced was blood. These receptors originate from a boy under 18 in good health.

This chain connects TRBV20-1 to TRBJ2-4, with 10 bases aligning to TRBD1. The germline V gene has CDR1 DFQATT and CDR2 SNEGSKA (reference sequence). Unmatched junction bases numbered 5, after V lost 0 bases and J lost 6 bases. This CDR3 has 15 residues. In nucleotides, the CDR3 is TGCAGTGCTAGAGACCCGGGACAGGGGTTAAACATTCAGTACTTC. Its protein product is CSARDPGQGLNIQYF.

Points on this clonotype: A much larger clone is a single base away; this may be a read error. Here the CDR3 reads CASSESTGQNGHTF. In nucleotides, the CDR3 is TGTGCCAGCAGTGAATCGACAGGGCAGAATGGCCACACCTTC. V and J are TRBV25-1 and TRBJ1-2, with TRBD1 matching 7 bases. The CDR3 runs 14 residues. From germline, CDR1 is MGHDK and CDR2 SYGVNS.

This clonotype was picked up many times. V and J are TRBV2 and TRBJ2-1; D is perhaps TRBD2 (5 bases). The V end was cut by 5 bases, the J end by 5 bases, with 7 bases between. CDR1 and CDR2 from the germline V gene are SNHLY and FYNNEI. The CDR3 extends over 12 amino acids. CDR3 protein: CASSFGDNEQFF. The CDR3 nucleotides read TGTGCCAGCAGTTTCGGGGACAATGAGCAGTTCTTC. Using reference TRBV2 and TRBJ2-1 for the parts outside the CDR3, the full variable domain is EPEVTQTPSHQVTQMGQEVILRCVPISNHLYFYWYRQILGQKVEFLVSFYNNEISEKSEIFDDQFSVERPDGSNFTLKIRSTKLEDSAMYFCASSFGDNEQFFGPGTRLTVL.

This rearrangement joins TRBV12-5 to TRBJ1-2; D is unclear. The V and J ends lost 1 base and 4 bases respectively, with 4 bases between them. CDR1 is LGHNT, CDR2 FRNRAP, per germline. This CDR3 region has 12 residues. CDR3 in DNA: TGTGCTAGTGGTTTGGAAGGCTATGGCTACACCTTC. It yields the protein CASGLEGYGYTF.

The sample holds a few counts of this clonotype. The J gene is TRBJ2-1, the V gene TRBV29-1; 9 bases are a match to TRBD2. Germline V gene lookup returns CDR1 SQVTM and CDR2 ANQGSEA. V was clipped by 6 bases and J by 4 bases; unmatched bases: 7. This CDR3 spans 14 amino acids. In nucleotides, the CDR3 is TGCAGCGTCTTAGCGGGGGAGAATTACAATGAGCAGTTCTTC. Translated, it gives CSVLAGENYNEQFF.

This clonotype came up a few times. The rearrangement links TRBV6-1 to TRBJ2-1; possibly TRBD2 for D (6 bases). Trimming cost V 8 bases and J 2 bases, with 13 bases left between them. The CDR3 extends over 14 amino acids. Per germline, CDR1 MNHNS and CDR2 SASEGT. The DNA for the CDR3 is TGTGCCAGCCTAACAGGCGGGGCCTACAATGAGCAGTTCTTC. Residues: CASLTGGAYNEQFF.

This sequence joins TRBV7-2 and TRBJ2-3; 10 bases match TRBD2. Germline assignment: CDR1 SGHTA and CDR2 FQGNSA. V lost 10 bases to trimming and J lost 4 bases; unmatched junction nucleotides: 20. This CDR3 is 18 amino acids long. The CDR3 is CATSPAPPLAGVADTQYF. CDR3 DNA sequence: TGTGCCACTTCTCCTGCCCCCCCTCTAGCGGGAGTTGCAGATACGCAGTATTTT.

The chain employs TRBV9 and TRBJ2-1; 10 bases fit TRBD1. The J call may be wrong; the DNA end is better matched by TRBJ2-5. The CDR3 totals 15 residues. Germline V CDR1 and CDR2: SGDLS, YYNGEE. The CDR3 bases are TGTGCCAGCAGCGTTCAGCCGGGACAGGGGGAGACCCAGTACTTC. Its protein is CASSVQPGQGETQYF.

The chain has TRBV4-2 and TRBJ2-2; 9 bases agree with TRBD1. After removal of 4 bases from V and 6 bases from J, the junction contained 9 bases not matched to a gene. Germline V lookup: CDR1 LGHNA, CDR2 YNFKEQ. There are 16 residues in the CDR3. The CDR3 coding sequence is TGTGCCAGCAGCCCCTCGGCTGACAGGGGGGCCGGGGAGCTGTTTTTT. As protein: CASSPSADRGAGELFF.

This clonotype was counted a few times. CDR3 DNA sequence: TGCAGTGCTAGAGCCAGGGAGGGGAATCAGCCCCAGCATTTT. This codes for CSARAREGNQPQHF. This sequence joins TRBV20-1 and TRBJ1-5, with TRBD1 as a possible D gene (5 bases). CDR3 length equals 14 residues. Germline lookup yields CDR1 DFQATT and CDR2 SNEGSKA (reference sequence). Trimming stripped 1 base from V and 4 bases from J, with 11 bases between.

With regard to this clonotype: This may arise from a read error, as a much more abundant clone is one base away. The chain links TRBV5-1 to TRBJ2-5, with D possibly TRBD1 on 5 matching bases. This CDR3 contains 15 residues. Germline V gene data show CDR1 as SGHRS and CDR2 as YFSETQ. CDR3 residues: CAGSLAGRVGETQYF. The DNA of the CDR3 is TGCGCCGGCAGCTTGGCCGGCAGGGTGGGGGAGACCCAGTACTTC.

This sequence joins TRBV5-1 and TRBJ2-3; 9 positions match TRBD2. The ends lost 2 bases at V and 0 bases at J; junction bases unmatched: 4. CDR3 length: 16 amino acids. Germline CDR1 and CDR2: SGHRS and YFSETQ. CDR3 sequence (DNA): TGCGCCAGCAGCTTCGGACTAGCGACTAGCACAGATACGCAGTATTTT. The encoded protein is CASSFGLATSTDTQYF.

This clonotype was seen a few times. The chain links TRBV5-1 to TRBJ2-1; 8 bases align to TRBD2. V lost 5 bases, J lost 0 bases, and 4 bases stayed unmatched. CDR1 SGHRS and CDR2 YFSETQ come from the germline V gene. CDR3 length: 15 residues. DNA for the CDR3: TGCGCCAGCAGTATAGCGGGGAACTCCTACAATGAGCAGTTCTTC. Translated, it gives CASSIAGNSYNEQFF.

The chain combines TRBV6-5 with TRBJ2-3; perhaps TRBD1 as D (6 bases). Germline V lookup: CDR1 MNHEY, CDR2 SVGAGI. The CDR3 has 14 amino acids. Trimming stripped 9 bases from V and 1 base from J, with 14 bases between. The CDR3 region is CASRGQKGTDTQYF. In nucleotides, the CDR3 is TGTGCCAGTAGAGGACAGAAAGGCACAGATACGCAGTATTTT.

The CDR3 protein is CASSDGGGAPHEQYF. The CDR3 DNA follows: TGTGCCAGCAGTGACGGCGGGGGGGCCCCGCACGAGCAGTACTTC. The rearrangement joins TRBV2 to TRBJ2-7; 9 bases line up with TRBD2. The trim removed 3 bases at V and 5 bases at J, leaving 8 bases unmatched. Germline-derived CDR1 and CDR2 are SNHLY and FYNNEI. The CDR3 runs to 15 residues.

V is TRBV20-1 and J is TRBJ2-5, with 11 bases matching TRBD2. This CDR3 comprises 16 residues. The germline CDR1 and CDR2 sequences are DFQATT and SNEGSKA (reference sequence). V shed 6 bases and J 2 bases; nucleotides not matched to a gene: 11. CDR3 sequence: CSAHAGLAAAQETQYF. The CDR3 bases are TGCAGTGCCCATGCGGGACTAGCGGCAGCACAAGAGACCCAGTACTTC.

Only a few counts were recorded for this clonotype. The rearrangement links TRBV4-1 to TRBJ1-4, with a tentative D call TRBD1 (5 bases). Per the germline V gene, CDR1 is MGHRA and CDR2 is YSYEKL. This CDR3 is built from 16 residues. V gave up 3 bases and J gave up 8 bases, with 19 bases separating them. The CDR3 reads CASSQDGMGRREKLFF. The CDR3 region has the DNA TGCGCCAGCAGCCAGGACGGAATGGGGCGGCGAGAAAAACTGTTTTTT.

V is TRBV4-1 and J is TRBJ2-5; 9 bases fit TRBD2. The J call may be faulty, since TRBJ2-1 better matches the DNA end. Per the germline V gene, CDR1 is MGHRA and CDR2 is YSYEKL. This CDR3 has 15 residues. For the CDR3, the DNA is TGCGCCAGCAGCCCAGGAAGGCTAGCGGGGAATGAGCAGTTCTTC. Translation: CASSPGRLAGNEQFF.

This clonotype was detected a few times. The gene calls are TRBV6-5 and TRBJ2-7, with D perhaps given as TRBD1 or TRBD2 (5 bases each). The CDR3 is 14 amino acids. V shed 7 bases and J shed 0 bases, with 13 bases lying between them. Germline values: CDR1 MNHEY, CDR2 SVGAGI. CDR3 in amino acids: CASTPPGPSYEQYF. The CDR3 coding sequence is TGTGCCAGCACCCCTCCGGGACCCTCCTACGAGCAGTACTTC.

Only a few counts were recorded for this clonotype. This CDR3 is CASSLTRNSGANVLTF. The CDR3, as DNA: TGCGCCAGCAGCCTGACAAGGAACTCTGGGGCCAACGTCCTGACTTTC. The chain recombines TRBV5-1 with TRBJ2-6; D gene unclear. Germline V lookup: CDR1 SGHRS, CDR2 YFSETQ. The CDR3 contains 16 residues. V lost 4 bases to trimming and J lost 0 bases, with 11 bases between them.

This clonotype was counted ten times or more. The rearrangement joins TRBV4-1 to TRBJ2-5, with TRBD1 matching 9 bases. CDR1 and CDR2 (germline): MGHRA, YSYEKL. V dropped 5 bases and J dropped 4; count of bases not matched to a gene: 8. This CDR3 spans 15 amino acids. CDR3 DNA sequence: TGCGCCAGCAGCTTAGGCGGACAGGGGAGAGAGACCCAGTACTTC. Encoded protein: CASSLGGQGRETQYF.

On this clonotype itself: A read error is likely, as this CDR3 ends without the conserved phenylalanine or tryptophan. The chain combines TRBV20-1 with TRBJ2-1; TRBD2 matches 8 bases. The V and J ends lost 1 base and 8 bases, in that order; junction bases with no gene match: 7. The germline CDR1 and CDR2 sequences are DFQATT and SNEGSKA (reference sequence). This CDR3 region has 14 residues. The DNA for the CDR3 is TGCAGTGCTAGAGGGGGGAGCGGGGGCTATGAGCAGTTCTCC. Protein sequence: CSARGGSGGYEQFS.

The J gene is TRBJ2-1, the V gene TRBV7-9; D may match TRBD1 or TRBD2 (5 bases each). Germline-derived CDR1 and CDR2 are SEHNR and FQNEAQ (reference sequence). Trimming removed 5 bases from V and 9 bases from J, with 11 bases in between. The CDR3 spans 12 residues. CDR3 protein: CASSVGTPEQFF. The CDR3 DNA reads as TGTGCCAGCAGCGTCGGGACCCCTGAGCAGTTCTTC.

CDR3 DNA: TGTGCCAGCAGCCACCAGACAAGGCTGAACACTGAAGCTTTCTTT. This codes for CASSHQTRLNTEAFF. V gene TRBV6-5 combines with J gene TRBJ1-1; no reliable D call. Between the trimmed V and J ends, which lost 6 bases and 0 bases, there was a span of 14 bases. The CDR3 extends over 15 amino acids. The germline CDR1 and CDR2 sequences are MNHEY and SVGAGI.

The chain carries TRBV20-1 and TRBJ1-4; D unresolved. Looked up from germline, CDR1 is DFQATT and CDR2 is SNEGSKA (reference sequence). V was cut by 0 bases and J by 3 bases, with 11 bases left in between. This CDR3 comprises 15 residues. In DNA, the CDR3 is TGCAGTGCTAGAGATAATCGGGCATCTAATGAAAAACTGTTTTTT. It yields the protein CSARDNRASNEKLFF.

The V gene is TRBV7-2, the J gene TRBJ2-1, with 11 positions matching TRBD2. V lost 5 bases to trimming and J lost 4 bases; unmatched junction nucleotides: 7. Germline CDR1 is SGHTA and CDR2 is FQGNSA. This CDR3 is 16 amino acids long. CDR3 DNA sequence: TGTGCCAGCAGCCCGGTTGGGACTAGCGGTTACAATGAGCAGTTCTTC. It codes for CASSPVGTSGYNEQFF.

The J gene is TRBJ2-5, the V gene TRBV12-3 or TRBV12-4; TRBD2 is a possible D gene (5 bases). The DNA end is more similar to TRBJ2-7, so the J call may be wrong. The CDR3 is made up of 14 amino acids. The CDR3 spells CASSLQRRLYEQYF. The CDR3 coding sequence is TGTGCCAGCAGCCTCCAAAGGAGACTATACGAGCAGTACTTC.

This clonotype was counted between two and nine times. This sequence joins TRBV27 and TRBJ2-7; D remains ambiguous. CDR1 is MNHEY and CDR2 is SMNVEV in the germline V gene (reference sequence). V shed 2 bases and J shed 1 base, with 15 bases lying between them. The CDR3 length is 16 residues. This chain's CDR3 is CASSLLRELGSYEQYF. The CDR3 DNA reads TGTGCCAGCAGTTTACTTAGGGAATTAGGGTCCTACGAGCAGTACTTC.